This TCR beta chain was recorded in a study of identical twins. Study-level results: In beta out-of-frame sequences, the excess sharing between twins was weaker. Carriage of fewer insertions was seen in abundant cord blood beta clonotypes, whereas memory repertoires showed none. Among out-of-frame alpha sequences shared by twins, low generation probability occurred in excess.

TCRdb recomputed calls from the 5' RACE reads with MiXCR, one row per CDR3 protein. The sample has hundreds of thousands of distinct CDR3 sequences; 10% to 15% are singletons. In this sample, this clonotype turned up a few times. Its cognate antigen is unknown. Germline CDR1 DFQATT, CDR2 SNEGSKA (reference sequence). V lost 0 bases and J 9 bases, leaving 15 bases between the germline ends. CDR3 length: 15 amino acids. These data were also reused for a study on yellow fever vaccine responses in identical twins. As that report states: Among the twins, the vaccine T cell response reportedly seemed partly convergent and partly personalized.

The chain combines TRBV20-1 with TRBJ1-6; the D is unclear. Material for sequencing was CD8+ T cells sorted from blood. The source is a woman aged 18-29 years in good health. CDR3 nucleotides: TGCAGTGCTAGAGATGGTTCCTGGGAAGTTTCACCCCTCCACTTT. Its protein product is CSARDGSWEVSPLHF.